Reported below is one TCR beta chain. These data come from a study of shared clonotypes between healthy human individuals. CD45RO-negative CD8 cells positively selected for CCR7 made up the naive population, which excluded terminally differentiated effector memory CD45RA+ cells. TCRdb keeps only in-frame clones here, not all; method: immunoSEQ multiplex PCR. The table includes about 680,000 clones, around 92% detected once. The sequence derives from a man aged 30 to 45 in good health. What was sequenced was naive CD8+ T cells sorted from blood.

The CDR3 DNA sequence: TGTGCCAGCAGCTTGTGGATGGGGACTAGACGTTACGAGCAGTACTTC. It specifies CASSLWMGTRRYEQYF. The V call is TRBV5-4, the J call TRBJ2-7, with 8 bases matching TRBD2. This CDR3 region has 16 residues. Unmatched junction bases numbered 10, after V lost 1 base and J lost 4 bases. Germline V gives CDR1 SGHNT, CDR2 YYREEE (reference sequence).